One and the same sample provided the 12 T cell receptor beta chains below, sequenced in a study of blood T cell repertoires in COVID-19. The table came from immunoSEQ multiplex PCR; TCRdb's copy has only in-frame clones and leaves some out. The sample yields approximately 80,000 clones, 88% seen once. The sequencing sample was made of peripheral blood. Source of these receptors: a human donor in a cohort sampled during active COVID-19.

V gene TRBV12-3 or TRBV12-4 combines with J gene TRBJ1-1; TRBD1 matches at 7 bases. The junction had 1 base not matched to a gene; V was cut back by 6 bases and J by 0 bases. The CDR3 is made up of 13 amino acids. CDR3 in DNA: TGTGCCAGCAGGGGACAGTTGAACACTGAAGCTTTCTTT. This encodes CASRGQLNTEAFF.

The chain recombines TRBV3-1 (or the pseudogene TRBV3-2) with TRBJ2-7; TRBD1 is a possible D gene (6 bases). Germline V CDR1 and CDR2: LGHDT, YNNKEL (reference sequence). CDR3 length equals 15 residues. The V end was cut by 2 bases, the J end by 3 bases, with 14 bases between. The CDR3 region has the DNA TGTGCCAGCAGCCAACCCCATGGGGGCGGCTACGAGCAGTACTTC. This gives the protein CASSQPHGGGYEQYF.

This clone was seen once. The rearrangement links TRBV3-1 (or the pseudogene TRBV3-2) to TRBJ2-3; 10 bases agree with TRBD2. The ends lost 4 bases at V and 3 bases at J; junction bases unmatched: 7. Per the germline V gene, CDR1 is LGHDT and CDR2 is YNNKEL (reference sequence). The CDR3 has 16 amino acids. CDR3 residues: CASSLSSGGLTDTQYF. CDR3 bases: TGTGCCAGCAGCCTCAGTAGCGGGGGGTTGACAGATACGCAGTATTTT.

The chain joins TRBV27 to TRBJ1-1; D might be TRBD1 (5 bases). This CDR3 has 14 amino acids. Germline V lookup: CDR1 MNHEY, CDR2 SMNVEV (reference sequence). V was trimmed by 3 bases and J by 1 base, leaving 9 bases between them. CDR3 amino acids: CASSFNQGNTEAFF. CDR3 bases: TGTGCCAGCAGTTTTAATCAGGGGAACACTGAAGCTTTCTTT.

This chain links TRBV20-1 with TRBJ1-4, with TRBD1 as a possible D gene (6 bases). Germline V gene sequence: CDR1 DFQATT, CDR2 SNEGSKA (reference sequence). V lost 3 bases and J lost 4, with 9 bases in between. The CDR3 loop spans 13 amino acids. The CDR3 is CSASGRGNEKLFF. The CDR3 DNA reads as TGCAGTGCTAGTGGCAGGGGTAATGAAAAACTGTTTTTT.

The V call is TRBV28, the J call TRBJ2-4; 9 bases map to TRBD2. The CDR3 runs 15 residues. Germline V gene data show CDR1 as MDHEN and CDR2 as SYDVKM. Unmatched junction bases numbered 13, after V lost 8 bases and J lost 8 bases. CDR3 in amino acids: CASVPSGTEGHIQYF. The CDR3 DNA reads TGTGCCAGCGTACCTAGCGGGACGGAAGGTCACATTCAGTACTTC.

The DNA for the CDR3 is TGTGCCAGCAGCGAAAGGACAGGGGGCGATACTGAAGCTTTCTTT. Translation: CASSERTGGDTEAFF. This chain joins TRBV5-4 and TRBJ1-1; 11 nucleotides align to TRBD1. The CDR3 runs to 15 residues. CDR1 and CDR2 (germline): SGHNT, YYREEE (reference sequence). The J segment lost 5 bases and the V segment lost 4 bases, leaving 7 bases of the junction unmatched. Supplemented by reference TRBV5-4 and TRBJ1-1, the full variable domain reads ETGVTQSPTHLIKTRGQQVTLRCSSQSGHNTVSWYQQALGQGPQFIFQYYREEENGRGNFPPRFSGLQFPNYSSELNVNALELDDSALYLCASSERTGGDTEAFFGQGTRLTVV.

The gene calls are TRBV2 and TRBJ1-2, with D perhaps TRBD1 (5 bases). Trimming removed 2 bases at V and 7 bases at J, with 14 bases between. The CDR3 length is 14 residues. Germline CDR1 and CDR2: SNHLY and FYNNEI. The CDR3 DNA reads TGTGCCAGCAGTGAACACGACAGAGTCTCTGGCTACACCTTC. Translation: CASSEHDRVSGYTF.

The chain couples TRBV4-1 to TRBJ1-1; 12 bases map to TRBD1. V dropped 4 bases and J dropped 1; count of bases not matched to a gene: 10. The CDR3 has 18 residues. From germline, CDR1 is MGHRA and CDR2 YSYEKL. The CDR3 DNA follows: TGCGCCAGCAGCCCCCGGGACAGGGGGCTGGCGGGGAACACTGAAGCTTTCTTT. Translated, it gives CASSPRDRGLAGNTEAFF.

V usage is TRBV27 and J usage is TRBJ2-7; 7 positions match TRBD2. Germline trimming cut 0 bases from V and 0 bases from J; bases unmatched to any gene: 5. Germline values: CDR1 MNHEY, CDR2 SMNVEV (reference sequence). The CDR3 runs 16 residues. CDR3 amino acids: CASSLSRLAVSYEQYF. In DNA, the CDR3 is TGTGCCAGCAGTTTATCCCGACTAGCAGTCTCCTACGAGCAGTACTTC.

The chain employs TRBV7-9 and TRBJ2-5; D perhaps matches TRBD1 (5 bases). Trimming shortened V by 1 base and J by 2 bases, and 8 bases separated the two germline ends. The germline V gene has CDR1 SEHNR and CDR2 FQNEAQ (reference sequence). This CDR3 has 14 residues. CDR3 coding DNA: TGTGCCAGCAGCTTAGGGCAGGGACAAGAGACCCAGTACTTC. Protein sequence: CASSLGQGQETQYF.

The chain employs TRBV6-1 and TRBJ2-5; 10 bases line up with TRBD2. This CDR3 region has 15 residues. The V segment lost 3 bases and the J segment 4 bases; nucleotides outside the gene matches: 5. The germline gives CDR1 MNHNS, CDR2 SASEGT. The CDR3 is CASSELAGGLETQYF. For the CDR3, the DNA is TGTGCCAGCAGTGAGTTAGCGGGGGGCTTAGAGACCCAGTACTTC.